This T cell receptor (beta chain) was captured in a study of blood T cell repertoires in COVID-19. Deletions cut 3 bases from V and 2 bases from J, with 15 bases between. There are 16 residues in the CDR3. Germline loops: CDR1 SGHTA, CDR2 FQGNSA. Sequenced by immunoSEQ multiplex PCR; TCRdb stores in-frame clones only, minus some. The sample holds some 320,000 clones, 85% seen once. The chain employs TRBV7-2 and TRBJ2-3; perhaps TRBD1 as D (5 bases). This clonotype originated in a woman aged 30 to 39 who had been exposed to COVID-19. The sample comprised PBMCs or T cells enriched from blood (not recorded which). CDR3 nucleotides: TGTGCCAGCAGCTTCCGCAGGGCACTACCCACAGATACGCAGTATTTT. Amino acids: CASSFRRALPTDTQYF.